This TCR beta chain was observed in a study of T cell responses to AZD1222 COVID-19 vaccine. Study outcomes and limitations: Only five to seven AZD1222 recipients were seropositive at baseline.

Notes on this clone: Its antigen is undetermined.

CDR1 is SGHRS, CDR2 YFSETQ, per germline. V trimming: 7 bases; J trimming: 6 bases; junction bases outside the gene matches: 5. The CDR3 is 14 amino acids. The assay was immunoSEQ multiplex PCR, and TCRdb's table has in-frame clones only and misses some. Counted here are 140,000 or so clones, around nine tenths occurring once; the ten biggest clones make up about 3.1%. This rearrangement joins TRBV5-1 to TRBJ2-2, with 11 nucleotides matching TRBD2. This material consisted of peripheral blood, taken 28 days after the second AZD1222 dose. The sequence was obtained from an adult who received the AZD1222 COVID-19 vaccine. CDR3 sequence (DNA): TGCGCCAGCCGACTAGCGGGGTTTCCCGGGGAGCTGTTTTTT. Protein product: CASRLAGFPGELFF.